The sequence of this TCR beta chain was determined in a study of monozygotic twins with inflammatory bowel disease. TCRdb re-called the 5' RACE reads and gives one entry per CDR3 protein, without DNA. The sample data list about 110,000 distinct CDR3 sequences. The germline CDR1 and CDR2 sequences are SGDLS and YYNGEE. This CDR3 has 13 amino acids. This rearrangement joins TRBV9 to TRBJ2-1. The sample was blood. This TCR came from a human donor with ulcerative colitis or Crohn's disease, or a healthy co-twin of an affected twin (not recorded which). CDR3 sequence: CASSVGNTEVQFF.